This T cell receptor (beta chain) was captured by sequencing in a study of OX40 agonist ivuxolimab in advanced cancers. Study outcomes and limitations: Clones of CD4+ and CD8+ blood T cells grew by week 6 at doses of 0.1 to 3.0 mg/kg.

Regarding this clone: Its antigen is not identified.

Clones were read by immunoSEQ multiplex PCR, and TCRdb kept only the in-frame ones, dropping some. The data contain about 45,000 clones, about 79% of them singletons. This CDR3 is built from 13 residues. Germline-derived CDR1 and CDR2 are SGHRS and YFSETQ. The ends were cut back, 2 bases at V and 8 bases at J, with 13 bases in the middle. The sample here was CD4+ or CD8+ T cells sorted from blood, taken in a trial of the OX40 agonist ivuxolimab. This receptor was taken from an adult with an advanced solid tumor such as melanoma, head and neck, liver or kidney cancer. J is TRBJ1-2 and V is TRBV5-1, with D tentatively TRBD1 (6 bases). Here the CDR3 reads CASSFDTGRGYTF. In DNA, the CDR3 is TGCGCCAGCAGCTTCGACACAGGGCGCGGCTACACCTTC. The variable domain in full, with the rest retrieved from reference TRBV5-1 and TRBJ1-2, is KAGVTQTPRYLIKTRGQQVTLSCSPISGHRSVSWYQQTPGQGLQFLFEYFSETQRNKGNFPGRFSGRQFSNSRSEMNVSTLELGDSALYLCASSFDTGRGYTFGSGTRLTVV.